This T cell receptor beta chain was found in a study of blood T cell repertoires in COVID-19. Study-wide background: Samples came from the United States, Italy and Spain, spanning acute and convalescent COVID-19. T cells, B-cell-depleted T cells, or PBMCs provided the cDNA or gDNA that served as material.

Germline-derived CDR1 and CDR2 are SGHRS and YFSETQ. This CDR3 is built from 13 residues. The junction had 1 base not matched to a gene; V was cut back by 1 base and J by 6 bases. This clone was seen only once. This table comes from immunoSEQ multiplex PCR, and its TCRdb copy is limited to in-frame clones, with some not included. The sample has about 190,000 clones, about 89% seen once. Sequenced material: peripheral blood. V and J are TRBV5-1 and TRBJ1-5, with 7 bases that match TRBD1. This receptor was obtained from a middle-aged man with acute or convalescent COVID-19. The CDR3 DNA reads TGCGCCAGCAGCTTGACAGGGGCTCAGCCCCAGCATTTT. It is translated as CASSLTGAQPQHF.